Described below is a single TCR beta chain sequence and its context. In germline, CDR1 is SQVTM, CDR2 ANQGSEA. The length of the CDR3 is 13 residues. The V segment lost 8 bases and the J segment 3 bases; nucleotides outside the gene matches: 6. The record originates from a study of technical replicates of blood from a handful of donors. Sequenced by immunoSEQ multiplex PCR; TCRdb stores in-frame clones only, minus some. The table lists about 14,000 clones, under 85% of them singletons. The material sequenced was PBMCs. This chain connects TRBV29-1 to TRBJ2-7; 11 positions match TRBD1. This receptor was identified in a human donor in good health. The CDR3 DNA follows: TGCAGCATTTCCGGGACAGGGGGCTACGAGCAGTACTTC. This gives the protein CSISGTGGYEQYF.